This T cell receptor beta chain derives from a study of T-cell reconstitution after alpha-beta-depleted transplantation in children. This clonotype came up many times. CDR1 SGHTA and CDR2 FQGNSA come from the germline V gene. This CDR3 spans 12 amino acids. Trimming cost V 2 bases and J 9 bases, with 9 bases left between them. Preparation of the TCRbeta library was carried out with unique molecular identifiers. TCRdb redid the calling of the PCR reads with MiXCR, one entry per CDR3 protein. The sample includes some 600,000 distinct CDR3 sequences, over 10% of them seen just once. The specimen comprised PBMCs, mostly from graft donor cells, sampled 360 days after TCRalphabeta/CD19-depleted stem cell transplant. This chain connects TRBV7-2 to TRBJ2-3; no clear D. This clonotype was sampled from a male patient younger than 18 who had a stem cell transplant for acute myeloid leukemia, so the T cells may come from the graft donor. CDR3 in amino acids: CASSLIMATQYF. CDR3 DNA sequence: TGTGCCAGCAGCTTAATCATGGCCACGCAGTATTTT. Filled out from reference TRBV7-2 and TRBJ2-3, the complete variable domain reads GAGVSQSPSNKVTEKGKDVELRCDPISGHTALYWYRQSLGQGLEFLIYFQGNSAPDKSGLPSDRFSAERTGGSVSTLTIQRTQQEDSAVYLCASSLIMATQYFGPGTRLTVL.